Sequencing of this T cell receptor beta chain was carried out in a study of PD-L1 blockade in urothelial cancer. Across the study: Anywhere from 0 to 3 prior chemotherapy regimens had been received by patients. Samples of blood were analyzed 3 weeks (second dose) and 6 weeks after treatment start. Median T cell yield per blood sample was over 140,000 cells.

The table lists this clone with a few counts. This CDR3 has 14 amino acids. V was cut by 3 bases and J by 0 bases, with 6 bases left in between. CDR1 and CDR2 from the germline V gene are LNHDA and SQIVND (reference sequence). Urothelial carcinoma, locally advanced or metastatic, affected the patients. Assay: immunoSEQ multiplex PCR; the TCRdb copy retains only in-frame clones and omits some. Seen here are tens of thousands of clones, 70% to 85% observed once, and the top ten hold approximately 3.6%. The clonotype was recovered from a man aged 65 to 79 with urothelial cancer. The sequenced sample was PBMCs, obtained around atezolizumab (anti-PD-L1) treatment. The gene calls are TRBV19 and TRBJ2-1; D call uncertain. CDR3: CASSMGFSYNEQFF. DNA for the CDR3: TGTGCCAGTAGTATGGGCTTCTCCTACAATGAGCAGTTCTTC.